The rows below give T cell receptor beta chains drawn from one sample of a study of blood T cell repertoires in COVID-19. Some clones are missing from TCRdb's copy, which holds only in-frame ones; the method was immunoSEQ multiplex PCR. The table lists 20,000 to 25,000 clones, around nine tenths of them singletons. Sequenced material: peripheral blood. These receptors all come from a human donor with active COVID-19. The donor label of this sample is uncertain. Each CDR3 is given without its conserved first and last residue.

CDR3	V
AISRTGSSYEQY	TRBV10-3
ASGQGFTGELF	TRBV2
ASSLTTFGSLGRAVNTEAF	TRBV18
ASKDSRGNLEQF	TRBV19
ASSTRRETQY	TRBV7-8
ASSDSSFPSSGIIDTQY	TRBV6-4
ASSRQVNYEQY	TRBV2
ASSSTSGTNIQY	TRBV11-1
ASSQARLAGGLDTQY	TRBV14
ASSPRRQGNEQY	TRBV11-3
ATSAGGEAYEKLF	TRBV24-1
ATSDFPSGSAGELF	TRBV24-1
AWSVKSNSINQPQH	TRBV30
ASSMGRDQPQH	TRBV19
ASSVNAGGMEPQH	TRBV9
ASSSAGLNTGELF	TRBV5-4
ASSLVTGSDGYT	TRBV5-4
ASSLASKLGTASYEQY	TRBV7-9
ASSRTSGRKDTQY	TRBV7-9
ATSEIRLAGGNEQY	TRBV24-1
AWGQGVREQY	TRBV30
ASSPRNQETQY	TRBV18
ASSLGTVDYT	TRBV28
ASSRYLRFHRRGTQY	TRBV21-1
ASSSTGRLYEQY	TRBV7-9
ASSRPGQRNTGELF	TRBV6-2/TRBV6-3